This T cell receptor (beta chain) was observed in a study of early stage breast cancer tumors. Clones were read by immunoSEQ multiplex PCR, and TCRdb kept only the in-frame ones, dropping some. The table includes 13,000 to 15,000 clones, about 81% detected once. V gave up 0 bases and J gave up 5 bases, with 0 bases separating them. Germline CDR1 SGHDT, CDR2 YYEEEE. The CDR3 length is 11 residues. The TCR originated in a person aged 25 to 40 with breast cancer. J is TRBJ2-1 and V is TRBV5-6, with D uncertain. Sequenced sample: normal breast tissue next to the tumor. CDR3: CASSLDNEQFF. Written as DNA, the CDR3 is TGTGCCAGCAGCTTGGACAATGAGCAGTTCTTC.